The TCR beta chain described here comes from a study of radiotherapy plus CTLA-4 blockade in lung cancer. The repertoire was sequenced with immunoSEQ multiplex PCR; TCRdb's copy has only in-frame clones and lacks some. The sample yields more than 90,000 clones, 81% seen once. Per the germline V gene, CDR1 is SEHNR and CDR2 is FQNEAQ (reference sequence). V lost 5 bases and J lost 0, with 10 bases in between. The CDR3 extends over 15 amino acids. This TCR was sampled from a human donor with non-small cell lung cancer that progressed on radiotherapy plus ipilimumab. Some clones in this sample may be carry-over from other donors' samples. Here the sequenced sample was peripheral blood, taken from a patient treated with radiotherapy plus ipilimumab. The chain combines TRBV7-9 with TRBJ1-4; perhaps TRBD1 as D (6 bases). The CDR3 loop reads CASSPQGSTNEKLFF. The DNA of the CDR3 is TGTGCCAGCAGCCCCCAGGGGTCAACTAATGAAAAACTGTTTTTT.